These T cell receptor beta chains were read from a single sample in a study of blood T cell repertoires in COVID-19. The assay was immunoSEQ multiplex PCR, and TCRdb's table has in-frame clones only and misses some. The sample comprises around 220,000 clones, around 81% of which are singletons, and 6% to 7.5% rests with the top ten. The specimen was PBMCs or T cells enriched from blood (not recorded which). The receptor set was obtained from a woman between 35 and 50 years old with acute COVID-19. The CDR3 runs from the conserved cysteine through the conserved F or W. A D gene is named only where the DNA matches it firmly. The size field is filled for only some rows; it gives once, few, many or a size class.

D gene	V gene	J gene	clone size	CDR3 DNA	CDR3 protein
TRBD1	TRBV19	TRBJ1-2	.	TGTGCCACATGGACAGGGGGCAACTATGGCTACACCTTC	CATWTGGNYGYTF
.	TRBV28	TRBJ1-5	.	TGTGCCAGCAGTCGGGACGGACTAAGCAATCAGCCCCAGCATTTT	CASSRDGLSNQPQHF
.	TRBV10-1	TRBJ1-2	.	TGCGCCAGCAGTGTGCAGGGCGGTAATCTTACCTTC	CASSVQGGNLTF
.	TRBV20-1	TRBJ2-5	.	TGCAGTGCCCACAAAGAGACCCAGTACTTC	CSAHKETQYF
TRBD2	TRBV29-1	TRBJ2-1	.	TGCAGCGTTGAAGATCCCAGCGGGGGGTCCAATGAGCAGTTCTTC	CSVEDPSGGSNEQFF
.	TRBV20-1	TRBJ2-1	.	TGCAGTGCTAGTCCCGGGGAGGATGAGCAGTTCTTC	CSASPGEDEQFF
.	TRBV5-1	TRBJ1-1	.	TGCGCCAGCAGTCGGGACTGGAGTGCTTTGAACACTGAAGCTTTCTTT	CASSRDWSALNTEAFF
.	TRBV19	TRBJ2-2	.	TGTGCCAGTACTCCAGGGGCCGCGAACACCGGGGAGCTGTTTTTT	CASTPGAANTGELFF
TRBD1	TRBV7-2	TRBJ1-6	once	TGTGCCAGCAGCTTAGAACAGGGGGCGCGGAATTCACCCCTCCACTTT	CASSLEQGARNSPLHF
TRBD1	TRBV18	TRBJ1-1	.	TGTGCCAGCTCACCCGGGACAGGCACTGAAGCTTTCTTT	CASSPGTGTEAFF
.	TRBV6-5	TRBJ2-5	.	TGTGCCAGCAGTTACTCGTATATCCAGACCCAGTACTTC	CASSYSYIQTQYF